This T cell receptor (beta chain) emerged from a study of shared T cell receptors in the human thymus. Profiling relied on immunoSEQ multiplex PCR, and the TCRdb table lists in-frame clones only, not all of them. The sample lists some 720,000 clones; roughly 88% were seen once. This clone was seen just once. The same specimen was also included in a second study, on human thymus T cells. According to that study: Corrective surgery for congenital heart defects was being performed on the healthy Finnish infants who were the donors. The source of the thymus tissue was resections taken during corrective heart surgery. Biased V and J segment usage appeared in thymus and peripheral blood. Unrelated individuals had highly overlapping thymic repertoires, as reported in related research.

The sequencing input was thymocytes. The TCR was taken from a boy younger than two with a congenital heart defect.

The CDR3 reads CASSPEDRKGTEAFF. DNA for the CDR3: TGTGCCAGCTCACCGGAGGACAGGAAGGGCACTGAAGCTTTCTTT. The chain has TRBV18 and TRBJ1-1; 7 bases agree with TRBD1. The CDR3 contains 15 residues. V lost 3 bases and J lost 4; bases outside the gene matches: 8. In germline, CDR1 is KGHSH, CDR2 LQKENI.